A single sample gave rise to the 18 T cell receptor beta chains below, sequenced in a study of T cell changes during pregnancy in multiple sclerosis. The method was immunoSEQ multiplex PCR; TCRdb's version includes in-frame clones alone and lacks a portion of them. The repertoire holds under 35,000 clones, with about 88% as singletons. The specimen was CD8+ T cells from peripheral blood mononuclear cells, collected in the second trimester of pregnancy. Receptors were obtained from a female donor with multiple sclerosis, enrolled in a pregnancy study.

This chain connects TRBV30 to TRBJ2-7; D not resolved. The CDR3 runs 13 residues. Trimming pared 1 base from V and 4 bases from J, leaving 11 bases between. Germline V gene sequence: CDR1 GTSNPN, CDR2 SVGIG (reference sequence). The CDR3 region is CAWSGYTQYEQYF. For the CDR3, the DNA is TGTGCCTGGAGTGGGTACACCCAGTACGAGCAGTACTTC.

This clone was counted a single time. The chain joins TRBV19 to TRBJ2-6; 9 bases are shared with TRBD1. The trim removed 7 bases at V and 1 base at J, leaving 5 bases unmatched. The CDR3 consists of 16 residues. Germline lookup yields CDR1 LNHDA and CDR2 SQIVND (reference sequence). In nucleotides, the CDR3 is TGTGCCAGTACCACAGGGGGCGCGTCTGGGGCCAACGTCCTGACTTTC. Encoded protein: CASTTGGASGANVLTF.

This chain links TRBV7-9 with TRBJ2-2; 7 bases are a match to TRBD1. From germline, CDR1 is SEHNR and CDR2 FQNEAQ (reference sequence). J was trimmed by 0 bases and V by 5 bases; bases with no gene match: 6. The CDR3 spans 16 residues. The CDR3 nucleotides read TGTGCCAGCAGCCCCCGACAGGGATCGAACACCGGGGAGCTGTTTTTT. This translates into CASSPRQGSNTGELFF.

This chain connects TRBV5-4 to TRBJ2-3, with TRBD2 matching 9 bases. Germline V lookup: CDR1 SGHNT, CDR2 YYREEE (reference sequence). The trim removed 4 bases at V and 2 bases at J, leaving 5 bases unmatched. CDR3 size: 15 residues. This chain's CDR3 is CASSAGLAFTDTQYF. The DNA for the CDR3 is TGTGCCAGCAGCGCCGGACTAGCGTTCACAGATACGCAGTATTTT.

The chain joins TRBV16 to TRBJ2-7; 7 nucleotides agree with TRBD1. CDR1 KGHSY and CDR2 FQNENV come from the germline V gene. The CDR3 has 13 residues. V gave up 5 bases and J gave up 4 bases; unmatched junction bases: 5. CDR3 DNA sequence: TGTGCCAGCAGCATGGGACAGCAATACGAGCAGTACTTC. Residues: CASSMGQQYEQYF. Together with reference TRBV16 and TRBJ2-7, the CDR3 gives the full variable domain: GEEVAQTPKHLVRGEGQKAKLYCAPIKGHSYVFWYQQVLKNEFKFLISFQNENVFDETGMPKERFSAKCLPNSPCSLEIQATKLEDSAVYFCASSMGQQYEQYFGPGTRLTVT.

The chain uses TRBV7-9 and TRBJ2-3, with D hard to call. V shed 5 bases and J shed 2 bases, with 14 bases lying between them. Looked up from germline, CDR1 is SEHNR and CDR2 is FQNEAQ (reference sequence). The CDR3 is 15 amino acids. DNA of the CDR3: TGTGCCAGCAGCCCCCGCCTGAGGCCCACAGATACGCAGTATTTT. The encoded protein is CASSPRLRPTDTQYF.

This clone has only a few counts. The V and J genes are TRBV2 and TRBJ1-1; no firm D call. The ends were cut back, 7 bases at V and 10 bases at J, with 16 bases in the middle. In germline, CDR1 is SNHLY, CDR2 FYNNEI. The CDR3 is made up of 12 amino acids. The CDR3 loop is CASMRGGLRAFF. The CDR3 bases are TGTGCCAGCATGAGAGGAGGGCTTAGAGCTTTCTTT.

The chain is built from TRBV19 and TRBJ1-2, with 9 bases matching TRBD1. The CDR3 extends over 18 amino acids. Losses at the gene ends were 4 bases for V and 1 base for J; bases not matched to a gene: 13. In germline, CDR1 is LNHDA, CDR2 SQIVND (reference sequence). The CDR3 is CASSTAGTGNYFNYGYTF. The CDR3 DNA reads as TGTGCCAGTAGTACCGCCGGGACAGGGAATTACTTTAACTATGGCTACACCTTC. Variable domain in full (rest from reference TRBV19 and TRBJ1-2): DGGITQSPKYLFRKEGQNVTLSCEQNLNHDAMYWYRQDPGQGLRLIYYSQIVNDFQKGDIAEGYSVSREKKESFPLTVTSAQKNPTAFYLCASSTAGTGNYFNYGYTFGSGTRLTVV.

The chain couples TRBV6-6 to TRBJ1-1; 9 bases are shared with TRBD1. Per the germline V gene, CDR1 is MNHNY and CDR2 is SVGAGI (reference sequence). The CDR3 is 16 amino acids. The V and J ends lost 0 bases and 4 bases, in that order; junction bases with no gene match: 6. CDR3 sequence (DNA): TGTGCCAGCAGTTACTCACAGGGGGCGCGCGGCACTGAAGCTTTCTTT. This gives the protein CASSYSQGARGTEAFF.

The V gene is TRBV30, the J gene TRBJ1-1, with a possible D match to TRBD1 (5 bases). This CDR3 region has 12 residues. V lost 5 bases, J lost 7 bases, and 14 bases lay in between. Germline CDR1 reads GTSNPN; CDR2 reads SVGIG (reference sequence). In nucleotides, the CDR3 is TGTGCCTGGGGAGGGGATGGGGTTGAAGCTTTCTTT. Translated: CAWGGDGVEAFF.

The rearrangement joins TRBV4-1 to TRBJ2-7; TRBD1 agrees at 7 bases. CDR1 and CDR2 from the germline V gene are MGHRA and YSYEKL. The CDR3 extends over 15 amino acids. V was clipped by 1 base and J by 2 bases; unmatched bases: 5. The DNA for the CDR3 is TGCGCCAGCAGCCAAGGGACAGGTAAAGCCTACGAGCAGTACTTC. It encodes CASSQGTGKAYEQYF.

The chain carries TRBV27 and TRBJ1-5; 7 bases agree with TRBD1. V lost 3 bases, J lost 8 bases, and 7 bases stayed unmatched. The germline gives CDR1 MNHEY, CDR2 SMNVEV (reference sequence). The CDR3 is made up of 14 amino acids. This CDR3 reads CASSLSQGLEPQHF. The CDR3 nucleotides are TGTGCCAGCAGTTTGTCACAGGGGTTGGAGCCCCAGCATTTT.

This chain links TRBV14 with TRBJ1-1, with D unresolved. The V gene's germline CDR1 is SGHDN and CDR2 FVKESK. The CDR3 consists of 15 residues. V dropped 0 bases and J dropped 0 bases, with 8 bases sitting between them. The DNA for the CDR3 is TGTGCCAGCAGCCAAGATCCGGTGATGAACACTGAAGCTTTCTTT. It specifies CASSQDPVMNTEAFF.

V usage is TRBV19 and J usage is TRBJ1-2; D is unclear. V shed 7 bases and J shed 4 bases, with 13 bases lying between them. CDR1 LNHDA and CDR2 SQIVND come from the germline V gene (reference sequence). This CDR3 contains 13 residues. CDR3 protein: CASTYRWSYGYTF. CDR3 nucleotides: TGTGCCAGTACCTATAGATGGAGCTATGGCTACACCTTC.

V gene TRBV6-6 combines with J gene TRBJ1-1, with D maybe TRBD1 (5 bases). CDR1 is MNHNY, CDR2 SVGAGI, per germline (reference sequence). This CDR3 is built from 13 residues. V dropped 4 bases and J dropped 7 bases, with 13 bases sitting between them. The CDR3 nucleotides are TGTGCCAGCAGTTTAGGATCGGGGGATGAAGCTTTCTTT. It yields the protein CASSLGSGDEAFF.

The chain uses TRBV11-2 and TRBJ2-7; 7 nucleotides line up with TRBD1. J was trimmed by 5 bases and V by 5 bases; bases with no gene match: 3. Germline CDR1 SGHAT, CDR2 FQNNGV. This CDR3 contains 12 residues. This CDR3 reads CASSDTGDEQYF. CDR3 DNA sequence: TGTGCCAGCAGCGACACAGGGGACGAGCAGTACTTC.

The CDR3 coding sequence is TGTGCCAGCCTTACCAGGGATGGCTACACCTTC. Amino acid sequence: CASLTRDGYTF. The V gene is TRBV6-6, the J gene TRBJ1-2; D is possibly TRBD1 (5 bases). V lost 8 bases to trimming and J lost 6 bases, with 10 bases between them. CDR3 length: 11 amino acids. From germline, CDR1 is MNHNY and CDR2 SVGAGI (reference sequence).

The chain recombines TRBV7-9 with TRBJ2-3; D unresolved. CDR1 is SEHNR, CDR2 FQNEAQ, per germline (reference sequence). The CDR3 has 13 residues. V was shortened by 0 bases and J by 6 bases, with 7 bases between the two germline ends. The CDR3 sequence is CASSLAYGDTQYF. The CDR3 DNA sequence: TGTGCCAGCAGCTTAGCTTACGGGGATACGCAGTATTTT.